A selection of T cell receptor beta chains follows, all from one sample in a study of blood T cell repertoires in COVID-19. Assay: immunoSEQ multiplex PCR; the TCRdb copy retains only in-frame clones and omits some. The sample lists some 180,000 clones, 88% occurring once. The sample consisted of peripheral blood. The receptor source for this set is a man aged 35 to 55 with active or convalescent COVID-19. CDR3s include the opening cysteine and the closing phenylalanine or tryptophan. The D gene is left open where the match is weak. Rows give clone size only sometimes, using once, few, many, or a class for an expanded clone.

d_gene	j_gene	abundance	v_gene	CDR3aa	CDR3nt
NA	TRBJ2-3	NA	TRBV11-3	CASSLTSSTDTQYF	TGTGCCAGCAGCTTGACTAGTTCCACAGATACGCAGTATTTT
NA	TRBJ2-1	NA	TRBV19	CASSKTGTGYNEQFF	TGTGCCAGTAGTAAGACAGGGACTGGTTACAATGAGCAGTTCTTC
NA	TRBJ1-2	few	TRBV4-1	CASSQDRLAYGYTF	TGCGCCAGCAGCCAAGATAGATTAGCCTATGGCTACACCTTC
NA	TRBJ2-1	NA	TRBV10-2	CASSEGRTKNNEQFF	TGCGCCAGCAGTGAGGGGAGGACTAAGAACAATGAGCAGTTCTTC
TRBD1	TRBJ1-1	NA	TRBV7-2	CASSPQGQTEAFF	TGTGCCAGCAGCCCACAGGGGCAGACTGAAGCTTTCTTT
NA	TRBJ1-2	NA	TRBV9	CASSLGTTEIYGYTF	TGTGCCAGCAGCCTAGGGACTACAGAAATCTATGGCTACACCTTC
TRBD1	TRBJ1-5	NA	TRBV30	CALTPGQGIGIRQPQHF	TGTGCCTTAACGCCGGGACAGGGTATCGGAATAAGGCAGCCCCAGCATTTT
NA	TRBJ1-6	NA	TRBV21-1	CASPNGNSPLHF	TGTGCCAGCCCTAATGGTAATTCACCCCTCCACTTT
NA	TRBJ2-7	NA	TRBV7-2	CASSLRVAPTGEQYF	TGTGCCAGCAGCTTAAGGGTAGCTCCGACGGGAGAGCAGTACTTC
NA	TRBJ1-2	NA	TRBV4-1	CASSQASSHYIYGYTF	TGCGCCAGCAGCCAAGCATCCAGTCACTACATCTATGGCTACACCTTC
TRBD1	TRBJ1-1	NA	TRBV2	CASSGRQGGSEAFF	TGTGCCAGCAGTGGTAGACAGGGAGGCTCTGAAGCTTTCTTT
NA	TRBJ1-3	NA	TRBV21-1	CASSFDRGVRNTIYF	TGTGCCAGCAGTTTCGACAGGGGAGTTAGAAACACCATATATTTT
NA	TRBJ2-6	NA	TRBV6-6	CASSPTSGSGANVLTF	TGTGCCAGCAGCCCTACAAGCGGCTCTGGGGCCAACGTCCTGACTTTC
TRBD2	TRBJ2-3	once	TRBV7-2	CASSFLLAGDTQYF	TGTGCCAGCAGCTTTTTGCTAGCGGGGGATACGCAGTATTTT
TRBD2	TRBJ2-7	NA	TRBV6-2/TRBV6-3	CASSLRLAGGPYEQYF	TGTGCCAGCAGCCTAAGACTAGCGGGGGGGCCGTACGAGCAGTACTTC
TRBD1	TRBJ2-7	NA	TRBV18	CASSQPGTGHYEQYF	TGTGCCAGCTCACAACCCGGGACAGGGCACTACGAGCAGTACTTC
TRBD1	TRBJ2-1	once	TRBV5-1	CASSLWTGGYNEQFF	TGCGCCAGCAGCTTGTGGACAGGGGGCTACAATGAGCAGTTCTTC
NA	TRBJ1-5	NA	TRBV7-9	CASSNYQGGPSLPQHF	TGTGCCAGCAGTAACTATCAGGGTGGTCCCTCTCTGCCCCAGCATTTT
NA	TRBJ2-7	NA	TRBV20-1	CSASKSRAKGEQYF	TGCAGTGCTAGTAAGAGTAGGGCCAAGGGGGAGCAGTACTTC
TRBD2	TRBJ2-1	few	TRBV29-1	CSVRGRGTYNEQFF	TGCAGCGTCCGTGGGCGGGGGACCTACAATGAGCAGTTCTTC
TRBD1	TRBJ2-7	once	TRBV6-5	CASSKGQGFRNEQYF	TGTGCCAGCAGCAAGGGACAGGGATTCCGGAACGAGCAGTACTTC
TRBD1	TRBJ1-1	NA	TRBV4-1	CASSQIPGTGGFRNTEAFF	TGCGCCAGTAGCCAAATCCCCGGGACAGGGGGCTTTAGGAACACTGAAGCTTTCTTT
TRBD2	TRBJ2-5	once	TRBV19	CASSKRLAGGPGTQETQYF	TGTGCCAGTAGTAAGCGTCTAGCGGGAGGGCCAGGTACCCAAGAGACCCAGTACTTC
TRBD1	TRBJ2-2	few	TRBV7-9	CASSSARGIPGELFF	TGTGCCAGCAGCTCCGCCAGGGGGATCCCCGGGGAGCTGTTTTTT
NA	TRBJ2-1	NA	TRBV28	CASSLSGVNEQFF	TGTGCCAGCAGTTTATCAGGGGTCAATGAGCAGTTCTTC
TRBD1	TRBJ1-2	NA	TRBV19	CASRRDGTGLQQEGYTF	TGTGCCTCCAGGAGGGACGGGACAGGGCTCCAACAGGAAGGCTACACCTTC
NA	TRBJ2-5	once	TRBV5-1	CASSFVSRQGGETQYF	TGCGCCAGCAGCTTTGTTAGTCGGCAGGGTGGAGAGACCCAGTACTTC
TRBD2	TRBJ2-3	NA	TRBV29-1	CSAVGLAGSYTQYF	TGCAGCGCCGTCGGACTAGCGGGATCGTATACGCAGTATTTT
TRBD1	TRBJ1-6	NA	TRBV5-4	CASSYRDRLNSPLHF	TGTGCCAGCAGCTACCGGGACAGGTTAAACTCACCCCTCCACTTT
TRBD1	TRBJ1-5	NA	TRBV28	CASSPPRQGFQPQHF	TGTGCCAGCAGCCCCCCCAGACAGGGCTTTCAGCCCCAGCATTTT
TRBD1	TRBJ1-5	NA	TRBV19	CASSGQGVSNQPQHF	TGTGCCAGTAGTGGACAGGGGGTAAGCAATCAGCCCCAGCATTTT
TRBD2	TRBJ2-5	NA	TRBV15	CATSEGVASGGAGETQYF	TGTGCCACCAGCGAGGGTGTGGCTAGCGGGGGGGCAGGAGAGACCCAGTACTTC
TRBD1	TRBJ1-2	NA	TRBV9	CASSAGTGGTGGYTF	TGTGCCAGCAGCGCGGGGACAGGAGGCACTGGTGGCTACACCTTC
NA	TRBJ2-7	NA	TRBV29-1	CSVGSGNYEQYF	TGCAGCGTTGGAAGCGGAAACTACGAGCAGTACTTC
TRBD1	TRBJ2-7	NA	TRBV19	CASSNTGQGPDEQYF	TGTGCCAGTAGTAACACGGGACAGGGGCCGGACGAGCAGTACTTC
NA	TRBJ2-7	NA	TRBV3-1/TRBV3-2	CASSLKGHIPYEQYF	TGTGCCAGCAGTCTCAAGGGACACATTCCCTACGAGCAGTACTTC
NA	TRBJ2-3	NA	TRBV4-1	CASSRRQGANSGGRTDTQYF	TGCGCCAGCAGCCGCCGACAGGGGGCTAATAGCGGGGGGCGCACAGATACGCAGTATTTT
NA	TRBJ1-5	NA	TRBV28	CASSFLVGASQPQHF	TGTGCCAGCAGTTTTTTGGTGGGGGCCAGTCAGCCCCAGCATTTT
NA	TRBJ1-5	NA	TRBV5-1	CASSLGQHDQPQHF	TGCGCCAGCAGCTTGGGACAGCACGATCAGCCCCAGCATTTT
TRBD1	TRBJ1-6	NA	TRBV27	CASSIWTGAGLGSPLHF	TGTGCCAGCAGTATTTGGACAGGGGCTGGGCTCGGTTCACCCCTCCACTTT
TRBD1	TRBJ1-6	few	TRBV9	CASSVGQGNSPLHF	TGTGCCAGCAGCGTAGGACAGGGCAATTCACCCCTCCACTTT
TRBD1	TRBJ1-2	NA	TRBV4-3	CASSQGGRGNYGYTF	TGCGCCAGCAGCCAAGGCGGCAGGGGGAACTATGGCTACACCTTC
TRBD1	TRBJ1-1	NA	TRBV5-1	CASNTIRPGQGTAEAFF	TGCGCCAGCAACACTATACGGCCGGGACAGGGGACGGCTGAAGCTTTCTTT
TRBD1	TRBJ1-1	NA	TRBV27	CASRDRQGAGAEAFF	TGTGCCAGCAGAGACCGACAGGGGGCGGGCGCTGAAGCTTTCTTT
NA	TRBJ2-5	NA	TRBV15	CATSEAETQYF	TGTGCCACCAGCGAGGCGGAGACCCAGTACTTC
TRBD2	TRBJ2-5	NA	TRBV19	CASSIGVGTSAETQYF	TGTGCCAGTAGTATCGGGGTGGGGACTAGCGCTGAGACCCAGTACTTC
NA	TRBJ2-2	NA	TRBV5-1	CASSLDSGTGLTGELFF	TGCGCCAGCAGCTTGGATAGCGGGACAGGGCTCACCGGGGAGCTGTTTTTT
NA	TRBJ1-5	NA	TRBV5-1	CASSVEGGNQPQHF	TGCGCCAGCAGCGTGGAGGGAGGCAATCAGCCCCAGCATTTT
TRBD1	TRBJ1-1	NA	TRBV7-2	CASSLGQGVIQPRNTEAFF	TGTGCCAGCAGCTTAGGACAGGGAGTAATCCAACCCCGGAACACTGAAGCTTTCTTT
TRBD1	TRBJ1-4	NA	TRBV10-3	CAISELGTANEKLFF	TGTGCCATCAGCGAATTGGGGACAGCAAATGAAAAACTGTTTTTT
TRBD1	TRBJ2-1	NA	TRBV27	CACGTGSYNEQFF	TGTGCCTGCGGGACAGGGAGCTACAATGAGCAGTTCTTC
TRBD1	TRBJ1-1	NA	TRBV18	CASSRSEGATEAFF	TGTGCCAGCTCACGTAGTGAGGGGGCCACTGAAGCTTTCTTT
TRBD2	TRBJ2-7	NA	TRBV7-6	CASSSTSGGGEQYF	TGTGCCAGCAGCTCCACTAGCGGGGGTGGAGAGCAGTACTTC
NA	TRBJ2-7	NA	TRBV18	CASSTPNGGLIEQYF	TGTGCCAGCTCCACCCCGAACGGAGGACTGATCGAGCAGTACTTC
NA	TRBJ1-5	NA	TRBV20-1	CSASSGGINQPQHF	TGCAGTGCTAGTTCCGGAGGGATCAATCAGCCCCAGCATTTT
NA	TRBJ1-6	NA	TRBV4-3	CASSLWYSNNSPLHF	TGCGCCAGCAGCCTTTGGTACAGCAATAATTCACCCCTCCACTTT
TRBD1	TRBJ1-1	once	TRBV25-1	CASRTQGFTEAFF	TGTGCCAGCAGGACACAGGGGTTCACTGAAGCTTTCTTT